This T cell receptor beta chain was captured by sequencing in a study of shared clonotypes between healthy human individuals. The overall study: CD4 naive and memory got three plates each, CD8 naive two, CD8 memory one.

Over several immunoSEQ plates, each subset's genomic DNA was distributed in even portions. TCRdb keeps only in-frame clones here, not all; method: immunoSEQ multiplex PCR. In the table there are roughly 1.5 million clones, 95% to 99% of which are singletons. Germline-derived CDR1 and CDR2 are SGHRS and YFSETQ. The CDR3 has 18 amino acids. After removal of 0 bases from V and 2 bases from J, the junction contained 11 bases not matched to a gene. The chain joins TRBV5-1 to TRBJ2-3, with 8 bases that match TRBD2. Sequencing was performed on naive CD4+ T cells sorted from blood. Noted subset: CD45RA+ positively selected. This sequence originates from a man aged 25-45 years in good health. The CDR3: CASSLGGLTGGATDTQYF. The CDR3 DNA reads as TGCGCCAGCAGCTTGGGGGGACTAACGGGAGGGGCCACAGATACGCAGTATTTT.